This is a list of T cell receptor beta chains from one sample in a study of a mutant IDH1 vaccine in newly diagnosed glioma. The repertoire was sequenced with immunoSEQ multiplex PCR; TCRdb's copy has only in-frame clones and lacks some. The sample yields about 25,000 clones, 60% to 80% seen once. For these TCRs, the target antigens are not known. This specimen consisted of PBMCs, obtained from a glioma patient whose treatment included an IDH1 peptide vaccine. Receptor source: a young woman with glioma. CDR3s include the opening cysteine and the closing phenylalanine or tryptophan. A D gene is named only where the DNA matches it firmly. Clone size is given for some rows only: seen once, a few or many times, or a class if the clone is expanded.

j_gene: TRBJ1-1
abundance: NA
v_gene: TRBV7-9
d_gene: TRBD1
CDR3nt: TGTGCCAGCAGCGCCGGACAGGTCGGTGACGCTTTCTTT
CDR3aa: CASSAGQVGDAFF

j_gene: TRBJ1-1
abundance: NA
v_gene: TRBV14
d_gene: NA
CDR3nt: TGTGCCAGCAGCCCTGCTAGGGGGAACACTGAAGCTTTCTTT
CDR3aa: CASSPARGNTEAFF

j_gene: TRBJ2-7
abundance: NA
v_gene: TRBV7-2
d_gene: TRBD2
CDR3nt: TGTGCCAGCAGCTTAGGGGGACTAGCGTCATTAGAGCAGTACTTC
CDR3aa: CASSLGGLASLEQYF

j_gene: TRBJ1-2
abundance: NA
v_gene: TRBV6-4
d_gene: NA
CDR3nt: TGTGCCAGCAGTTCTTCCTTCAACTATGGCTACACCTTC
CDR3aa: CASSSSFNYGYTF

j_gene: TRBJ2-7
abundance: once
v_gene: TRBV7-9
d_gene: TRBD2
CDR3nt: TGTGCCAGCAGCAAGATTGGGGGGGGAGGCTACGAGCAGTACTTC
CDR3aa: CASSKIGGGGYEQYF

j_gene: TRBJ1-5
abundance: few
v_gene: TRBV2
d_gene: NA
CDR3nt: TGTGCCAGCAGTGAAGTAGGTCCAAATCAGCCCCAGCATTTT
CDR3aa: CASSEVGPNQPQHF

j_gene: TRBJ1-5
abundance: NA
v_gene: TRBV12-5
d_gene: NA
CDR3nt: TGTGCTAGTGGCCTATCACCCGGCAGCTTTAGCAATCAGCCCCAGCATTTT
CDR3aa: CASGLSPGSFSNQPQHF

j_gene: TRBJ2-1
abundance: NA
v_gene: TRBV4-1
d_gene: TRBD2
CDR3nt: TGCGCCAGCAGCCAGTCTAGCGGGGGGGCTAATCTAAATGAGCAGTTCTTC
CDR3aa: CASSQSSGGANLNEQFF

j_gene: TRBJ2-3
abundance: once
v_gene: TRBV27
d_gene: NA
CDR3nt: TGTGCCAGCAGTCCTAGCACAGATACGCAGTATTTT
CDR3aa: CASSPSTDTQYF

j_gene: TRBJ2-6
abundance: NA
v_gene: TRBV11-3
d_gene: NA
CDR3nt: TGTGCCAGCAGCTTATTCGGGGTCCTGGATGGGGCCAACGTCCTGACTTTC
CDR3aa: CASSLFGVLDGANVLTF

j_gene: TRBJ1-2
abundance: few
v_gene: TRBV5-1
d_gene: TRBD1
CDR3nt: TGCGCCAGCAGCCCACCGGGACAGGGGAGAAACACCTTC
CDR3aa: CASSPPGQGRNTF

j_gene: TRBJ1-3
abundance: NA
v_gene: TRBV6-6
d_gene: NA
CDR3nt: TGTGCCAGCAGGTTGGGGGAACGATACACCATATATTTT
CDR3aa: CASRLGERYTIYF

j_gene: TRBJ1-2
abundance: NA
v_gene: TRBV7-9
d_gene: NA
CDR3nt: TGTGCCAGCAGCCTGACACCTTATGGCTACACCTTC
CDR3aa: CASSLTPYGYTF

j_gene: TRBJ2-6
abundance: NA
v_gene: TRBV28
d_gene: NA
CDR3nt: TGTGCCAGCACCTTCGGGGAAGGTGGGGCCAACGTCCTGACTTTC
CDR3aa: CASTFGEGGANVLTF

j_gene: TRBJ1-1
abundance: NA
v_gene: TRBV10-3
d_gene: NA
CDR3nt: TGTGCCATCAGTGAGGTCGTGGTCGGGAACACTGAAGCTTTCTTT
CDR3aa: CAISEVVVGNTEAFF

j_gene: TRBJ2-3
abundance: NA
v_gene: TRBV6-5
d_gene: NA
CDR3nt: TGTGCCAGCAGCTTAACAGGGTATGGCACAGATACGCAGTATTTT
CDR3aa: CASSLTGYGTDTQYF

j_gene: TRBJ2-1
abundance: NA
v_gene: TRBV15
d_gene: NA
CDR3nt: TGTGCCACCAGCAGAGAGACCCTGGATGAGCAGTTCTTC
CDR3aa: CATSRETLDEQFF

j_gene: TRBJ1-1
abundance: NA
v_gene: TRBV7-6
d_gene: NA
CDR3nt: TGTGCCAGCAGCAGGGAATCCCACACTGAAGCTTTCTTT
CDR3aa: CASSRESHTEAFF

j_gene: TRBJ2-7
abundance: NA
v_gene: TRBV19
d_gene: NA
CDR3nt: TGTGCCAGTAGTCCGACTAGTTCCTCAACCTACGAGCAGTACTTC
CDR3aa: CASSPTSSSTYEQYF